This TCR beta chain was sequenced for a study of cytomegalovirus exposure and HLA in healthy donors. Whole-study results and caveats: Researchers catalogued some 160 TCR beta chains as cytomegalovirus-associated. A later analysis reportedly identified an Asian-associated ancestry cluster as carrying fewer N-insertions than the roughly 600-donor mean. TCR sequences were mostly rare, though some public TCRs occurred in many donors. V- and J-gene trimming of TCR beta was linked (in a later analysis) to a missense DCLRE1C variant.

This clone was seen only a few times. Its antigen is unknown. A multiplex PCR was run with 60 Vbeta primers and 13 Jbeta primers. The protocol was immunoSEQ multiplex PCR, while the TCRdb copy is restricted to in-frame clones and leaves out a portion. The sample includes around 100,000 clones, around 82% of them seen just once. The CDR3 is made up of 16 amino acids. The germline V gene has CDR1 MNHNS and CDR2 SASEGT. The J segment lost 4 bases and the V segment lost 2 bases, leaving 4 bases of the junction unmatched. The TCR originated in a woman between 40 and 55 years old in good health and CMV-seronegative. The sample consisted of PBMCs. The rearrangement links TRBV6-1 to TRBJ2-1, with 11 nucleotides matching TRBD2. CDR3 DNA sequence: TGTGCCAGCAGTGAAAACCTAGCGGGAGGTTACAATGAGCAGTTCTTC. It specifies CASSENLAGGYNEQFF.